Given below is one T cell receptor (beta chain) in context. The entry originates in a study of CD8+ T cells in alopecia areata. TCR sequencing used cDNA made by reverse transcription of extracted RNA. Profiled with immunoSEQ multiplex PCR; TCRdb holds only in-frame clones, not every one. This table has 140,000 to 150,000 clones, over 45% appearing once. The V gene end was trimmed by 8 bases and the J gene end by 0 bases; junction bases not matched to a gene: 7. The CDR3 loop spans 15 amino acids. Looked up from germline, CDR1 is MNHNY and CDR2 is SVGAGI (reference sequence). This TCR derives from a human donor with alopecia areata. The gene calls are TRBV6-6 and TRBJ2-3; TRBD2 agrees at 8 bases. Sequenced: CD4+ T cells sorted from blood. CDR3 in amino acids: CASQFAGGSTDTQYF. DNA of the CDR3: TGTGCCAGCCAGTTCGCGGGAGGAAGCACAGATACGCAGTATTTT.